This TCR beta chain was identified in a study of blood T cell repertoires in COVID-19. Overall study context: Collection of acute and convalescent COVID-19 samples took place in the United States, Italy and Spain. PBMCs, B-cell-depleted T cells, or T cells provided the cDNA or gDNA that made up the material.

Source study methods: Nucleated cell counts were estimated from reference gene primer amplification. Clones were sequenced by immunoSEQ multiplex PCR, and TCRdb holds only the in-frame ones, with some missing. The DNA gave D and trimming, while V, J and clone size come from that table. Counted here are fewer than 150,000 clones, around 85% occurring once; the ten biggest clones make up 2% to 3%. V lost 3 bases and J lost 5, with 10 bases in between. Germline loops: CDR1 DFQATT, CDR2 SNEGSKA (reference sequence). CDR3 size: 12 residues. This clone was seen more than once but under ten times. This sequence was found in a man in his fifties or sixties with acute or convalescent COVID-19. Sequenced material: peripheral blood. The V and J genes are TRBV20-1 and TRBJ2-5; D possibly corresponds to TRBD1 (5 bases). CDR3 nucleotides: TGCAGTGCTAGTTCAGGGTTCGAGACCCAGTACTTC. This encodes CSASSGFETQYF.